This TCR beta chain was captured by sequencing in a study of blood T cell repertoires in COVID-19. Study overall: Italy, Spain and the United States were the sources of the convalescent and acute COVID-19 samples. T cells, B-cell-depleted T cells, or PBMCs supplied cDNA or gDNA.

V shed 1 base and J shed 5 bases, with 13 bases lying between them. CDR3 length: 14 amino acids. In germline, CDR1 is SGDLS, CDR2 YYNGEE. Per the original data handling: Reference gene primer amplification gave nucleated cell count estimates. The method was immunoSEQ multiplex PCR; TCRdb's version includes in-frame clones alone and lacks a portion of them. V and J calls and clone size are as listed in that table; D and trimming were resolved from the DNA. The table has 200,000 or so clones, approximately 90% seen once. This clone is labeled as medium-sized. The chain employs TRBV9 and TRBJ2-7; possible D gene TRBD2, 7 bases. This sequence was found in a man at least 80 years old with acute or convalescent COVID-19. The sample taken for sequencing was peripheral blood. The CDR3 sequence: CASSVLGGANEQYF. The CDR3 DNA reads TGTGCCAGCAGCGTATTAGGGGGGGCCAACGAGCAGTACTTC. Together with reference TRBV9 and TRBJ2-7, the CDR3 gives the full variable domain: DSGVTQTPKHLITATGQRVTLRCSPRSGDLSVYWYQQSLDQGLQFLIQYYNGEERAKGNILERFSAQQFPDLHSELNLSSLELGDSALYFCASSVLGGANEQYFGPGTRLTVT.